The 7 T cell receptor beta chains below all came from one sample that was sequenced in a study of shared clonotypes between healthy human individuals. Produced via immunoSEQ multiplex PCR; TCRdb's table is partial and in-frame only. The sample consists of about 2.2 million clones, under 95% of them appearing once. Cells designated naive CD8 were CD45RO-negative and were positively selected for CCR7, with terminally differentiated effector memory CD45RA+ cells excluded. The sample consisted of naive CD8+ T cells from PBMCs. These receptors all stem from a man younger than 35 in good health. Some clones in this sample may be carry-over from other donors' samples.

V gene TRBV28 combines with J gene TRBJ2-1, with D unresolved. The CDR3 totals 12 residues. V was pared by 10 bases and J by 9 bases, with 16 bases between. CDR1 is MDHEN and CDR2 is SYDVKM in the germline V gene. CDR3 coding DNA: TGTGCCACCGCACGGTCAAAGGTTGAGCAGTTCTTC. Translation: CATARSKVEQFF. The full variable domain, rest sourced from reference TRBV28 and TRBJ2-1, is DVKVTQSSRYLVKRTGEKVFLECVQDMDHENMFWYRQDPGLGLRLIYFSYDVKMKEKGDIPEGYSVSREKKERFSLILESASTNQTSMYLCATARSKVEQFFGPGTRLTVL.

In DNA, the CDR3 is TGTGCCAGCAGTTACGCAGGACAGGGCGACGAGCAGTACTTC. Amino acids: CASSYAGQGDEQYF. The chain links TRBV27 to TRBJ2-7; 8 bases match TRBD1. Germline CDR1 and CDR2: MNHEY and SMNVEV (reference sequence). Trimming took 4 bases from V and 5 from J; bases not matched to a gene: 7. This CDR3 has 14 residues.

This chain links TRBV27 with TRBJ1-3; D is possibly TRBD1 (6 bases). The CDR3 length is 15 residues. Per the germline V gene, CDR1 is MNHEY and CDR2 is SMNVEV (reference sequence). The ends were cut back, 3 bases at V and 3 bases at J, with 12 bases in the middle. CDR3 nucleotides: TGTGCCAGCAGTTTTACAGGGACCTATGGAAACACCATATATTTT. This gives the protein CASSFTGTYGNTIYF.

The V and J genes are TRBV15 and TRBJ2-7; D not resolved. The CDR3 has 15 residues. Between the trimmed V and J ends, which lost 1 base and 1 base, there was a span of 11 bases. Germline lookup yields CDR1 LNHNV and CDR2 YYDKDF (reference sequence). The CDR3 nucleotides read TGTGCCACCAGCAGAGTTGCAGGTCGGTCCTACGAGCAGTACTTC. As protein: CATSRVAGRSYEQYF.

The V and J genes are TRBV4-3 and TRBJ2-2; the D is unclear. V was pared by 7 bases and J by 4 bases, with 13 bases between. Germline lookup yields CDR1 LGHNA and CDR2 YSLEER. The CDR3 is made up of 14 amino acids. The CDR3 bases are TGCGCCAGCACCCACGCTGGTGGCACCGGGGAGCTGTTTTTT. Protein: CASTHAGGTGELFF.

The chain combines TRBV6-6 with TRBJ2-7; possibly TRBD2 for D (5 bases). The germline gives CDR1 MNHNY, CDR2 SVGAGI (reference sequence). Trimming removed 5 bases at V and 7 bases at J, with 18 bases between. The CDR3 runs 14 residues. The CDR3: CASSVVDPRGEQYF. As DNA, the CDR3 is TGTGCCAGCAGTGTGGTGGACCCGAGAGGGGAGCAGTACTTC.

The chain combines TRBV9 with TRBJ2-1; D not resolved. The CDR3 sequence is 16 residues long. Germline V gene data show CDR1 as SGDLS and CDR2 as YYNGEE. Trimming cost V 0 bases and J 5 bases, with 15 bases left between them. The CDR3 coding sequence is TGTGCCAGCAGCGTAGCTATAGCTATTTCGGACAATGAGCAGTTCTTC. Encoded protein: CASSVAIAISDNEQFF. Variable domain in full (rest from reference TRBV9 and TRBJ2-1): DSGVTQTPKHLITATGQRVTLRCSPRSGDLSVYWYQQSLDQGLQFLIQYYNGEERAKGNILERFSAQQFPDLHSELNLSSLELGDSALYFCASSVAIAISDNEQFFGPGTRLTVL.